Described below is a single TCR beta chain sequence and its context. This specimen belongs to a study of shared clonotypes between healthy human individuals. The data were produced by immunoSEQ multiplex PCR, yet TCRdb's version contains in-frame clones alone and is incomplete. This sample has a few million clones, with around nine tenths found just once. Germline loops: CDR1 SGHNT, CDR2 YYREEE (reference sequence). This CDR3 is 17 amino acids long. J was trimmed by 0 bases and V by 4 bases; bases with no gene match: 7. V is TRBV5-4 and J is TRBJ1-6; the match to TRBD1 covers 7 bases. Sequenced input: naive CD4+ T cells sorted from blood. The subset is: CD45RA+ positively selected. The source is a man between 18 and 35 years old in good health. In nucleotides, the CDR3 is TGTGCCAGCAGCCCACAGGGGCCGAGCTCCTATAATTCACCCCTCCACTTT. Translating it yields CASSPQGPSSYNSPLHF. The full variable domain, completed using reference TRBV5-4 and TRBJ1-6, is ETGVTQSPTHLIKTRGQQVTLRCSSQSGHNTVSWYQQALGQGPQFIFQYYREEENGRGNFPPRFSGLQFPNYSSELNVNALELDDSALYLCASSPQGPSSYNSPLHFGNGTRLTVT.